This paragraph reports one T cell receptor beta chain. Antigen: not known. This entry is derived from a study of cytotoxic CD8 clonotypes in ibrutinib-treated CLL. The overall study: Enrolment comprised some 10 relapsed/refractory and more than 14 treatment-naive patients; 17 to 18 were IGHV unmutated. After a median of around 70 months, roughly 15 patients stayed remitted and some twelve progressed; responses had been partial in around 25 and complete in 2.

Germline V CDR1 and CDR2: KGHSH, LQKENI. This CDR3 is built from 12 residues. Trimming pared 0 bases from V and 5 bases from J, leaving 5 bases between. The protocol was immunoSEQ multiplex PCR, while the TCRdb copy is restricted to in-frame clones and leaves out a portion. The table records roughly 200,000 clones, just under 80% of them present only once. The study's findings and limits: Clonality was elevated at ibrutinib response and had returned toward baseline at progression.

The genes are TRBV18 and TRBJ2-7; D not certain. The material was PBMCs, obtained after 12 months of ibrutinib treatment. The receptor comes from a human donor with chronic lymphocytic leukemia. This CDR3 is CASSPPLDEQYF. CDR3 sequence (DNA): TGTGCCAGCTCACCACCGCTGGACGAGCAGTACTTC. The full variable domain, in which reference TRBV18 and TRBJ2-7 provide the parts outside the CDR3, is NAGVMQNPRHLVRRRGQEARLRCSPMKGHSHVYWYRQLPEEGLKFMVYLQKENIIDESGMPKERFSAEFPKEGPSILRIQQVVRGDSAAYFCASSPPLDEQYFGPGTRLTVT.